Below are 27 T cell receptor beta chains sequenced from a single sample in a study of T cell repertoires in cytomegalovirus infection. TCRdb used MiXCR to reprocess the reads, holding one entry per CDR3 protein. The sample gives about 740,000 distinct CDR3 sequences, under 40% of which show up once; 2.5% to 3% is in the top ten. Sequenced input: PBMCs. The receptors originated from a human donor in good health (CMV status not recorded). Some clones in this sample may be carry-over from other donors' samples.

The chain carries TRBV13 and TRBJ1-3; maybe TRBD1 (6 bases). CDR1 PRHDT and CDR2 FYEKMQ come from the germline V gene (reference sequence). CDR3 size: 15 residues. Trimming stripped 8 bases from V and 2 bases from J, with 16 bases between. DNA of the CDR3: TGTGCCAGCCTTTTCTACGGGGGGCCTGGAAACACCATATATTTT. This encodes CASLFYGGPGNTIYF. Full variable domain (remainder filled in from reference TRBV13 and TRBJ1-3): AAGVIQSPRHLIKEKRETATLKCYPIPRHDTVYWYQQGPGQDPQFLISFYEKMQSDKGSIPDRFSAQQFSDYHSELNMSSLELGDSALYFCASLFYGGPGNTIYFGEGSWLTVV.

This clonotype was detected a few times. This chain uses TRBV7-2 with TRBJ2-3, with 10 positions matching TRBD2. The CDR3 totals 16 residues. CDR1 is SGHTA, CDR2 FQGNSA, per germline. Trimming removed 3 bases from V and 4 bases from J; junction bases left unmatched: 7. CDR3 amino acids: CASSFYGLAESDTQYF. CDR3 in DNA: TGTGCCAGCAGCTTTTACGGACTAGCGGAATCAGATACGCAGTATTTT.

V gene TRBV19 combines with J gene TRBJ1-1, with 7 nucleotides matching TRBD1. Germline V gene data show CDR1 as LNHDA and CDR2 as SQIVND (reference sequence). The CDR3 has 15 residues. V lost 3 bases and J lost 6; bases outside the gene matches: 10. In DNA, the CDR3 is TGTGCCAGTAGTATTCAGGAGGGGGCTAAGGCTGAAGCTTTCTTT. Translation gives CASSIQEGAKAEAFF.

The rearrangement joins TRBV27 to TRBJ2-2; 10 bases line up with TRBD1. Germline lookup yields CDR1 MNHEY and CDR2 SMNVEV (reference sequence). The CDR3 length is 16 residues. V was clipped by 5 bases and J by 7 bases; unmatched bases: 10. CDR3 sequence: CASSDPGQGNHGELFF. The CDR3 nucleotides are TGTGCCAGCAGTGACCCGGGACAGGGGAATCACGGGGAGCTGTTTTTT.

This clonotype showed up many times. This chain links TRBV7-8 with TRBJ2-3; 14 nucleotides align to TRBD2. V shed 6 bases, J shed 1 base, and the junction held 9 bases outside the gene matches. The CDR3 runs to 18 residues. Germline V CDR1 and CDR2: SGHVS, FQNEAQ. CDR3 bases: TGTGCCAGCAGGCCCGCCCCGGGACTAGCGGGAGGCACAGATACGCAGTATTTT. Its translation: CASRPAPGLAGGTDTQYF.

This clonotype was detected many times. The chain combines TRBV7-2 with TRBJ1-5; 7 bases align to TRBD1. This CDR3 has 14 residues. Losses at the gene ends were 5 bases for V and 9 bases for J; bases not matched to a gene: 10. In germline, CDR1 is SGHTA, CDR2 FQGNSA. The CDR3 loop is CASSPTGDGLPQHF. CDR3 DNA: TGTGCCAGCAGCCCCACAGGGGACGGTTTGCCCCAGCATTTT.

This CDR3 reads CASFVPGQNTGELFF. The CDR3 DNA reads TGTGCCAGTTTTGTTCCGGGACAAAACACCGGGGAGCTGTTTTTT. The chain employs TRBV7-9 and TRBJ2-2, with D tentatively TRBD1 (6 bases). Germline CDR1 reads SEHNR; CDR2 reads FQNEAQ (reference sequence). This CDR3 has 15 amino acids. V was clipped by 9 bases and J by 2 bases, with 16 bases between them. The full variable domain, in which reference TRBV7-9 and TRBJ2-2 provide the parts outside the CDR3, is DTGVSQNPRHKITKRGQNVTFRCDPISEHNRLYWYRQTLGQGPEFLTYFQNEAQLEKSRLLSDRFSAERPKGSFSTLEIQRTEQGDSAMYLCASFVPGQNTGELFFGEGSRLTVL.

The chain combines TRBV15 with TRBJ1-2, with D unclear. Germline V gives CDR1 LNHNV, CDR2 YYDKDF (reference sequence). V was clipped by 0 bases and J by 6 bases, with 5 bases between them. The CDR3 loop spans 12 amino acids. CDR3 nucleotides: TGTGCCACCAGCAGAGATCTTAATGGCTACACCTTC. Protein product: CATSRDLNGYTF.

V usage is TRBV5-6 and J usage is TRBJ1-2, with D perhaps TRBD1 (6 bases). Trimming removed 5 bases from V and 2 bases from J, with 16 bases in between. This CDR3 has 15 residues. Per germline, CDR1 SGHDT and CDR2 YYEEEE. The CDR3 reads CASRNGGALNYGYTF. CDR3 DNA: TGTGCCAGCAGGAACGGGGGGGCCCTAAACTATGGCTACACCTTC.

This sequence joins TRBV7-8 and TRBJ1-1; D perhaps matches TRBD1 (5 bases). The CDR3 length is 16 residues. The germline V gene has CDR1 SGHVS and CDR2 FQNEAQ. Trimming took off 5 bases at V and 0 bases at J, with 16 bases between the two ends. The CDR3 DNA is TGTGCCAGCAGCATTGGGCCTAGGGGCATGAACACTGAAGCTTTCTTT. Its translation: CASSIGPRGMNTEAFF.

The genes are TRBV12-3 or TRBV12-4 and TRBJ2-1, with D uncertain. Trimming removed 3 bases at V and 6 bases at J, with 18 bases between. The CDR3 contains 16 residues. This chain's CDR3 is CASSFLMAETPNEQFF. Here the CDR3 DNA reads TGTGCCAGCAGTTTTCTGATGGCGGAGACTCCCAATGAGCAGTTCTTC.

Turning to this clonotype: An end of the junction does not agree with germline; a read error may underlie this. This chain connects TRBV19 to TRBJ2-3; 7 bases fit TRBD2. CDR1 is LNHDA and CDR2 is SQIVND in the germline V gene (reference sequence). The CDR3 has 16 residues. The DNA of the CDR3 is TGTGCCAGTAGCCTTGGGACTATAAGGGAAACAGATATGCAGTATTTT. Translating it yields CASSLGTIRETDMQYF.

The chain has TRBV28 and TRBJ1-1; possibly TRBD1 for D (6 bases). The germline V gene encodes CDR1 MDHEN and CDR2 SYDVKM. Trimming left V 6 bases short and J 7 bases short, with 12 bases between. CDR3 size: 12 residues. The CDR3 loop reads CASSRGQLEAFF. CDR3 in DNA: TGTGCCAGCAGCCGTGGACAGCTTGAAGCTTTCTTT.

The rearrangement uses TRBV6-2 or TRBV6-3 and TRBJ2-7, with no clear D. The CDR3 totals 15 residues. V was clipped by 6 bases and J by 3 bases, with 18 bases between them. In germline, CDR1 is MNHEY, CDR2 SVGEGT. The CDR3 region is CASSQKPGSDYEQYF. The CDR3 DNA follows: TGTGCCAGCAGCCAAAAACCGGGCAGTGACTACGAGCAGTACTTC.

This clonotype was seen a few times. V is TRBV6-2 or TRBV6-3 and J is TRBJ1-2, with 7 nucleotides matching TRBD1. The J segment lost 4 bases and the V segment lost 2 bases, leaving 7 bases of the junction unmatched. The length of the CDR3 is 15 residues. Germline V gene sequence: CDR1 MNHEY, CDR2 SVGEGT. CDR3 nucleotides: TGTGCCAGCAGTTACATCGGACAGGAAGCCTATGGCTACACCTTC. Protein: CASSYIGQEAYGYTF.

In this sample, this clonotype turned up many times. The gene calls are TRBV6-1 and TRBJ1-3; D not certain. The CDR3 has 13 residues. The germline CDR1 and CDR2 sequences are MNHNS and SASEGT. The V end lost 7 bases, the J end lost 2 bases, and 9 bases lay between the germline ends. The CDR3 sequence: CASTPRAGNTIYF. The CDR3, as DNA: TGTGCCAGCACCCCGAGGGCTGGAAACACCATATATTTT.

This clonotype was seen only a few times. The genes are TRBV12-3 or TRBV12-4 and TRBJ1-6, with D hard to call. V gave up 5 bases and J gave up 10 bases, with 15 bases separating them. The CDR3 runs 14 residues. This CDR3 reads CASSREGKLSPLHF. The CDR3 nucleotides read TGTGCCAGCAGTCGGGAGGGCAAATTGTCACCCCTCCACTTT.

The chain uses TRBV6-6 and TRBJ1-3; the D is unclear. CDR1 is MNHNY, CDR2 SVGAGI, per germline (reference sequence). The CDR3 runs to 14 residues. V dropped 4 bases and J dropped 0 bases, with 7 bases sitting between them. CDR3 nucleotides: TGTGCCAGCAGTTTCAGCATCTCTGGAAACACCATATATTTT. It specifies CASSFSISGNTIYF.

About this clonotype itself: A much larger clone is a single base away; this may be a read error. V and J are TRBV7-8 and TRBJ2-2; TRBD1 matches 9 bases. This CDR3 is 17 amino acids long. Germline assignment: CDR1 SGHVS and CDR2 FQNEAQ. CDR3 residues: CASSFWADRGNTGELCF. The CDR3 DNA sequence: TGTGCCAGCAGCTTTTGGGCTGACAGGGGGAACACCGGGGAGCTGTGTTTT.

The CDR3 loop reads CASSSSKGSNQPQHF. The CDR3, as DNA: TGTGCCAGTAGTTCTTCAAAGGGTAGCAATCAGCCCCAGCATTTT. The chain carries TRBV19 and TRBJ1-5; no clear D. V was pared by 5 bases and J by 0 bases, with 11 bases between. The CDR3 covers 15 residues. Germline lookup yields CDR1 LNHDA and CDR2 SQIVND (reference sequence).

V usage is TRBV30 and J usage is TRBJ2-1; D is ambiguous. Germline lookup yields CDR1 GTSNPN and CDR2 SVGIG (reference sequence). CDR3 length: 11 residues. Deletions cut 2 bases from V and 6 bases from J, with 5 bases between. CDR3 in DNA: TGTGCCTGGAGTCCCCTCAATGAGCAGTTCTTC. It translates to CAWSPLNEQFF.

The V and J genes are TRBV30 and TRBJ2-6, with 7 nucleotides matching TRBD1. The length of the CDR3 is 16 residues. The germline V gene has CDR1 GTSNPN and CDR2 SVGIG (reference sequence). The junction had 3 bases not matched to a gene; V was cut back by 1 base and J by 0 bases. DNA of the CDR3: TGTGCCTGGAGTGGGGACAGCCCCTCTGGGGCCAACGTCCTGACTTTC. Protein sequence: CAWSGDSPSGANVLTF.

This clonotype was counted only a few times. The rearrangement joins TRBV7-9 to TRBJ1-1; D not certain. V dropped 5 bases and J dropped 7 bases, with 8 bases sitting between them. The CDR3 sequence is 11 residues long. Germline V lookup: CDR1 SEHNR, CDR2 FQNEAQ (reference sequence). The CDR3, as DNA: TGTGCCAGCAGCCCTCAGATTGAAGCTTTCTTT. The encoded protein is CASSPQIEAFF.

The chain is built from TRBV7-2 and TRBJ2-1; 9 bases are shared with TRBD2. Germline CDR1 SGHTA, CDR2 FQGNSA. The V and J ends lost 1 base and 9 bases, in that order; junction bases with no gene match: 7. This CDR3 comprises 15 residues. The CDR3 here is CASSLVSGSTGEQFF. CDR3 bases: TGTGCCAGCAGCTTAGTTAGCGGGAGTACGGGTGAGCAGTTCTTC.

There are many counts of this clonotype. The V and J genes are TRBV7-3 and TRBJ2-4, with a tentative D call TRBD2 (5 bases). The V gene lost 1 base and the J gene lost 5 bases, with 18 bases spanning the gap. The germline gives CDR1 SGHTA, CDR2 FQGTGA. This CDR3 comprises 17 residues. CDR3 DNA: TGTGCCAGCAGCTTAAATTCCGGCGGGCAGCAGCAAAACATTCAGTACTTC. Its translation: CASSLNSGGQQQNIQYF.

The table lists this clonotype with a count of one. CDR3 DNA: TGTGCCACCAAGGGAGTTCGCTCTGGGGCCAACGTCCTGACTTTC. Residues: CATKGVRSGANVLTF. The chain links TRBV24-1 to TRBJ2-6; D possibly corresponds to TRBD2 (5 bases). The ends were cut back, 8 bases at V and 0 bases at J, with 10 bases in the middle. Germline assignment: CDR1 KGHDR and CDR2 SFDVKD. This CDR3 spans 15 amino acids.

The J gene is TRBJ2-1, the V gene TRBV19; a weak D match, TRBD2 (5 bases). V lost 5 bases and J 6 bases, leaving 8 bases between the germline ends. CDR3 length: 12 residues. Germline lookup yields CDR1 LNHDA and CDR2 SQIVND (reference sequence). The CDR3 sequence is CASSVDFNEQFF. The CDR3 DNA sequence: TGTGCCAGTAGTGTGGACTTCAATGAGCAGTTCTTC.